A selection of T cell receptor beta chains follows, all from one sample in a study of early T cells in non-severe SARS-CoV-2 infection. Each CDR3 protein is one row after TCRdb ran MiXCR on the 5' RACE reads. The sample lists around 82,000 distinct CDR3 sequences; about 12% were seen once. Sequences were obtained from whole blood. The receptors derive from an adult who was a healthcare worker with PCR-confirmed SARS-CoV-2 infection or an uninfected control (not recorded which). The CDR3 runs from the conserved cysteine through the conserved F or W. The D gene is left open where the match is weak. Clone sizes are given selectively: once, few, many, or a class where the clone is expanded.

>TRBJ2-7|TRBV10-3|TRBD1|few
CAISDVAGGPDEQYF
TGTGCCATCAGTGATGTCGCAGGGGGCCCAGACGAGCAGTACTTC
>TRBJ1-5|TRBV27|-|few
CASSPGSPLQPQHF
TGTGCCAGCAGTCCGGGCTCCCCTCTGCAGCCCCAGCATTTT
>TRBJ1-6|TRBV2|TRBD1|many
CASSEVGTENSPLHF
TGTGCCAGCAGTGAAGTCGGGACAGAAAATTCACCCCTCCACTTT
>TRBJ2-5|TRBV19|TRBD2|-
CASRSGLAGASYQETQYF
TGTGCCAGTCGCTCGGGACTAGCGGGAGCTTCGTACCAAGAGACCCAGTACTTC
>TRBJ2-7|TRBV5-1|TRBD2|-
CASSTSGLRSYEQYF
TGCGCCAGCAGCACTAGCGGGCTGCGCTCCTACGAGCAGTACTTC
>TRBJ1-5|TRBV4-1|TRBD1|few
CASSLDGTGNQPQHF
TGCGCCAGCAGCCTAGACGGGACAGGGAATCAGCCCCAGCATTTT
>TRBJ2-7|TRBV3-1|TRBD2|-
CASSPITSGSHEQYF
TGTGCCAGCAGCCCTATAACTAGCGGGAGTCACGAGCAGTACTTC
>TRBJ2-4|TRBV28|-|-
CASSWRTGRVDIQYF
TGTGCCAGCAGTTGGAGGACAGGGAGGGTCGACATTCAGTACTTC
>TRBJ2-7|TRBV4-2|-|few
CASSQDEGRQGRFSYEQYF
TGTGCCAGCAGCCAAGATGAAGGAAGGCAGGGCAGATTCTCCTACGAGCAGTACTTC
>TRBJ1-1|TRBV7-9|-|few
CASSLAPEAFF
TGTGCCAGCAGCTTAGCCCCTGAAGCTTTCTTT
>TRBJ2-3|TRBV20-1|-|few
CSALGRTDTQYF
TGCAGTGCTCTGGGGAGAACAGATACGCAGTATTTT
>TRBJ2-3|TRBV20-1|TRBD2|few
CSAGGSGRVGTDTQYF
TGCAGTGCTGGAGGTAGCGGGAGGGTTGGCACAGATACGCAGTATTTT
>TRBJ2-2|TRBV25-1|-|few
CASSVRGGTGELFF
TGTGCCAGCAGTGTAAGGGGGGGGACCGGGGAGCTGTTTTTT
>TRBJ2-1|TRBV7-3|TRBD2|-
CASSPSLAGVGYNEQFF
TGTGCCAGCAGCCCCTCACTAGCGGGAGTTGGTTACAATGAGCAGTTCTTC
>TRBJ1-2|TRBV7-9|-|many
CASSPTLMGVGGYTF
TGTGCCAGCAGCCCCACCCTCATGGGGGTGGGCGGCTACACCTTC
>TRBJ1-2|TRBV2|-|-
CASSEGPLYGYTF
TGTGCCAGCAGTGAAGGACCTCTCTATGGCTACACCTTC
>TRBJ1-2|TRBV27|-|many
CASSSPLLGVYGYTF
TGTGCCAGCAGTTCGCCGCTCCTGGGGGTCTATGGCTACACCTTC
>TRBJ2-3|TRBV29-1|TRBD2|few
CSVAGEIDTQYF
TGCAGCGTAGCGGGAGAGATAGATACGCAGTATTTT
>TRBJ1-2|TRBV5-1|-|-
CASSGGPTDVSYGYTF
TGCGCCAGCAGCGGGGGACCGACTGACGTCTCTTATGGCTACACCTTC
>TRBJ1-2|TRBV3-1|-|-
CASSLYRDGYTF
TGTGCCAGCAGCCTCTACAGGGATGGCTACACCTTC
>TRBJ2-5|TRBV29-1|-|many
CSVEDEGLIETQYF
TGCAGCGTTGAAGATGAGGGCCTGATAGAGACCCAGTACTTC
>TRBJ2-1|TRBV12-3/TRBV12-4|-|-
CASSLGDPYNEQFF
TGTGCCAGCAGTTTGGGGGATCCATACAATGAGCAGTTCTTC
>TRBJ2-5|TRBV11-2|TRBD1|-
CASSRPGQGQETQYF
TGTGCCAGCAGCCGTCCCGGACAGGGACAAGAGACCCAGTACTTC
>TRBJ2-3|TRBV27|-|many
CASSLYRAGDTQYF
TGTGCCAGCAGTTTATACAGGGCGGGGGATACGCAGTATTTT
>TRBJ2-1|TRBV5-1|-|many
CASSALGLPAGNEQFF
TGCGCCAGCAGCGCCTTGGGACTTCCCGCAGGGAATGAGCAGTTCTTC
>TRBJ2-5|TRBV7-9|TRBD2|many
CASSFGLAGGSETQYF
TGTGCCAGCAGCTTTGGACTAGCGGGAGGCTCAGAGACCCAGTACTTC
>TRBJ1-2|TRBV6-1|-|few
CASSEAPRGSGYTF
TGTGCCAGCAGTGAGGCGCCACGAGGGTCTGGCTACACCTTC
>TRBJ2-3|TRBV3-1|-|-
CASSRVAGGDTQYF
TGTGCCAGCAGCCGGGTAGCAGGAGGCGATACGCAGTATTTT
>TRBJ2-1|TRBV5-1|-|few
CASTPTGTYNEQFF
TGCGCCAGTACCCCGACAGGCACCTACAATGAGCAGTTCTTC
>TRBJ2-1|TRBV7-2|TRBD2|few
CASSFGGSGYNEQFF
TGTGCCAGCAGCTTCGGCGGGAGTGGCTACAATGAGCAGTTCTTC
>TRBJ1-5|TRBV19|-|-
CASRPAQKGGNQPQHF
TGTGCCAGTAGGCCGGCCCAGAAAGGAGGCAATCAGCCCCAGCATTTT
>TRBJ2-7|TRBV19|-|-
CASRPTESYEQYF
TGTGCCAGTAGACCGACGGAATCCTACGAGCAGTACTTC
>TRBJ2-1|TRBV18|TRBD2|-
CASSPPNGRDNEQFF
TGTGCCAGCTCACCACCGAACGGGAGGGACAATGAGCAGTTCTTC
>TRBJ2-3|TRBV27|TRBD2|many
CASSLGSGVKDTQYF
TGTGCCAGCAGTTTAGGGAGCGGGGTGAAGGATACGCAGTATTTT
>TRBJ2-5|TRBV10-3|TRBD1|-
CAIRDHGTEETQYF
TGTGCCATCAGAGACCACGGGACAGAAGAGACCCAGTACTTC
>TRBJ1-2|TRBV28|-|many
CASSRPIELRGHYGYTF
TGTGCCAGCAGTCGCCCCATCGAACTCAGGGGCCACTATGGCTACACCTTC
>TRBJ1-1|TRBV29-1|-|-
CSASSRPGETEAFF
TGCAGCGCTTCATCCCGGCCGGGGGAGACTGAAGCTTTCTTT
>TRBJ2-5|TRBV5-4|TRBD2|few
CASSTGGGGPTKTQYF
TGTGCCAGCAGCACCGGTGGGGGAGGGCCTACGAAGACCCAGTACTTC
>TRBJ1-5|TRBV28|-|few
CASSTTWGYSNQPQHF
TGTGCCAGCAGTACGACATGGGGATATAGCAATCAGCCCCAGCATTTT
>TRBJ2-5|TRBV7-8|-|-
CASSSEGVNAKTQYF
TGTGCCAGCAGCTCTGAGGGGGTCAATGCAAAGACCCAGTACTTC
>TRBJ1-2|TRBV5-1|TRBD1|many
CASSLGTGWDYGYTF
TGCGCCAGCAGCTTGGGGACAGGATGGGACTATGGCTACACCTTC
>TRBJ2-7|TRBV27|TRBD2|-
CASSLSLSGDSYEQYF
TGTGCCAGCAGTTTATCGCTCAGCGGGGACTCCTACGAGCAGTACTTC
>TRBJ1-4|TRBV5-1|-|many
CASSSRGGGEKLFF
TGCGCCAGCAGTTCCAGGGGAGGTGGTGAAAAACTGTTTTTT
>TRBJ1-3|TRBV18|TRBD1|few
CASSPPTGDRNTIYF
TGTGCCAGCTCACCACCGACAGGGGATAGGAACACCATATATTTT
>TRBJ1-5|TRBV27|TRBD1|many
CASARGTGGEQPQHF
TGTGCCAGCGCAAGGGGGACAGGGGGAGAGCAGCCCCAGCATTTT
>TRBJ2-7|TRBV4-2|-|many
CASSQFITESYEQYF
TGTGCCAGCAGCCAATTTATCACGGAGAGCTACGAGCAGTACTTC
>TRBJ2-4|TRBV15|-|-
CATSRDFDAGAKNIQYF
TGTGCCACCAGCAGAGATTTTGACGCAGGAGCCAAAAACATTCAGTACTTC
>TRBJ2-7|TRBV9|-|few
CASSVGPNYEQYF
TGTGCCAGCAGCGTAGGACCGAATTACGAGCAGTACTTC
>TRBJ2-1|TRBV11-2|-|few
CASSELAGHEQFF
TGTGCCAGCAGCGAACTGGCGGGACATGAGCAGTTCTTC
>TRBJ1-1|TRBV6-2/TRBV6-3|TRBD1|few
CASSYMGQGNTEAFF
TGTGCCAGCAGTTATATGGGACAGGGAAACACTGAAGCTTTCTTT
>TRBJ2-7|TRBV7-8|TRBD2|few
CASSPLLAGDAYEQYF
TGTGCCAGCAGCCCGTTACTAGCGGGAGATGCCTACGAGCAGTACTTC
>TRBJ1-3|TRBV14|TRBD1|-
CASSRDSSGNTIYF
TGTGCCAGCAGCCGGGACAGCTCTGGAAACACCATATATTTT
>TRBJ2-1|TRBV7-9|TRBD2|-
CASSLRTSGTSNEQFF
TGTGCCAGCAGCCTCCGGACTAGCGGCACCTCCAATGAGCAGTTCTTC
>TRBJ2-7|TRBV18|-|many
CASSPNEVAVSYEQYF
TGTGCCAGCTCACCAAATGAAGTAGCGGTCTCCTACGAGCAGTACTTC
>TRBJ2-4|TRBV5-1|TRBD1|many
CASTPGTGGTIQYF
TGCGCCAGCACCCCCGGGACAGGGGGTACCATTCAGTACTTC